A selection of T cell receptor beta chains follows, all from one sample in a study of T cell changes during pregnancy in multiple sclerosis. Produced via immunoSEQ multiplex PCR; TCRdb's table is partial and in-frame only. The data hold approximately 89,000 clones, with about 94% observed a single time. Sequencing was performed on peripheral blood, taken in the third trimester of pregnancy. Receptor source: a female donor with multiple sclerosis, enrolled in a pregnancy study. The CDR3 runs from the conserved cysteine through the conserved F or W. Fields, in order: J gene, V gene, D gene, CDR3 length, CDR3 DNA, CDR3 protein. D genes are given only for firm matches.

TRBJ2-2 | TRBV11-2 | . | 15 | TGTGCCAGCAGCTTGAAGGGAGGGGGCACCGGGGAGCTGTTTTTT | CASSLKGGGTGELFF
TRBJ2-5 | TRBV2 | TRBD1 | 13 | TGTGCCAAGGACAGGGGTCTCCAAGAGACCCAGTACTTC | CAKDRGLQETQYF
TRBJ2-5 | TRBV5-1 | TRBD1 | 20 | TGCGCCAGCAGCTTGAGACCGGGAGGCTGGGGGACAGGGGGCCAAGAGACCCAGTACTTC | CASSLRPGGWGTGGQETQYF
TRBJ2-5 | TRBV5-4 | TRBD1 | 16 | TGTGCCAGCAGCTTCTTCACCAGGGGGCATCAAGAGACCCAGTACTTC | CASSFFTRGHQETQYF
TRBJ2-3 | TRBV6-4 | TRBD2 | 15 | TGTGCCACCTCCCCGGGCGGGGGGGCCATAGATACGCAGTATTTT | CATSPGGGAIDTQYF
TRBJ1-1 | TRBV5-1 | TRBD1 | 16 | TGCGCCAGCAGCCCGGCCGGGACAGGGTTGAACACTGAAGCTTTCTTT | CASSPAGTGLNTEAFF
TRBJ2-3 | TRBV4-2 | . | 16 | TGTGCCAGCAGCCAAGAGGGCAGTTCCACCACAGATACGCAGTATTTT | CASSQEGSSTTDTQYF
TRBJ1-1 | TRBV7-3 | TRBD1 | 16 | TGTGCCAGCAGCTTCGGGTCTGCAGGGGGCTCGTCTGAAGCTTTCTTT | CASSFGSAGGSSEAFF
TRBJ2-5 | TRBV6-5 | TRBD2 | 15 | TGTGCCAGCAGTTCGGTGGGAGGGGTAGGGCAGACCCAGTACTTC | CASSSVGGVGQTQYF
TRBJ1-1 | TRBV2 | . | 13 | TGTGCCAGCCACGAAAGCCTGAACACTGAAGCTTTCTTT | CASHESLNTEAFF
TRBJ2-3 | TRBV6-1 | . | 15 | TGTGCCAGCAGTGACCAGACTAGGCTCCGGGATACGCAGTATTTT | CASSDQTRLRDTQYF
TRBJ1-2 | TRBV4-1 | TRBD1 | 14 | TGCGCCAGCAGCGGATTGGGAGACAGGGCTGGCTACACCTTC | CASSGLGDRAGYTF